The 16 T cell receptor beta chains presented below share a single source sample, sequenced in a study of shared clonotypes between healthy human individuals. The table came from immunoSEQ multiplex PCR; TCRdb's copy has only in-frame clones and leaves some out. The sample carries some 2,400,000 clones, under 97% recorded once. The specimen was naive CD4+ T cells sorted from blood. The subset was: CD45RA+ positively selected. The origin of the receptors is a man aged 18 to 30 in good health.

The V gene is TRBV2, the J gene TRBJ2-2; 8 bases are a match to TRBD2. CDR1 and CDR2 (germline): SNHLY, FYNNEI. This CDR3 is 13 amino acids long. J lost 6 bases, V lost 7 bases, and 4 bases had no gene match. The CDR3 is CASTAGGPGELFF. CDR3 in DNA: TGTGCCAGCACTGCGGGGGGACCCGGGGAGCTGTTTTTT.

The V gene is TRBV5-8, the J gene TRBJ1-2; no firm D call. Germline-derived CDR1 and CDR2 are SGHTS and YDEGEE. The CDR3 is 17 amino acids. The V and J ends lost 3 bases and 1 base respectively, with 19 bases between them. This chain's CDR3 is CASSSPIGREDNYGYTF. CDR3 nucleotide sequence: TGTGCCAGCAGCTCCCCCATTGGAAGGGAAGATAACTATGGCTACACCTTC.

The chain employs TRBV4-1 and TRBJ1-5; no clear D gene. Germline V gives CDR1 MGHRA, CDR2 YSYEKL. V lost 3 bases, J lost 0 bases, and 12 bases lay in between. The CDR3 consists of 16 residues. In DNA form, the CDR3 reads TGCGCCAGCAGCCATACCTTGGGAGATAGCAATCAGCCCCAGCATTTT. It codes for CASSHTLGDSNQPQHF.

The chain employs TRBV5-5 and TRBJ1-5; D is possibly TRBD1 (6 bases). Germline CDR1 SGHKS, CDR2 YYEKEE (reference sequence). Trimming stripped 4 bases from V and 0 bases from J, with 11 bases between. CDR3 size: 15 residues. The CDR3 loop reads CASSPTGISNQPQHF. The CDR3, as DNA: TGTGCCAGCAGCCCGACAGGTATTAGCAATCAGCCCCAGCATTTT.

J is TRBJ2-7 and V is TRBV20-1; no definite D call. V gave up 8 bases and J gave up 1 base, with 9 bases separating them. The CDR3 sequence is 11 residues long. CDR1 DFQATT and CDR2 SNEGSKA come from the germline V gene (reference sequence). CDR3 amino acids: CSFASSYEQYF. For the CDR3, the DNA is TGCAGTTTCGCGTCATCCTACGAGCAGTACTTC.

V is TRBV4-1 and J is TRBJ2-1; the match to TRBD2 covers 11 bases. This CDR3 contains 17 residues. The junction had 3 bases not matched to a gene; V was cut back by 1 base and J by 1 base. The V gene's germline CDR1 is MGHRA and CDR2 YSYEKL. CDR3 sequence reads: CASSQGGLAASYNEQFF. The CDR3 region has the DNA TGCGCCAGCAGCCAAGGGGGACTAGCGGCATCCTACAATGAGCAGTTCTTC.

This chain connects TRBV10-3 to TRBJ1-2; perhaps TRBD1 as D (5 bases). This CDR3 spans 17 amino acids. The V gene's germline CDR1 is ENHRY and CDR2 SYGVKD. The V gene lost 9 bases and the J gene lost 0 bases, with 23 bases spanning the gap. In DNA form, the CDR3 reads TGTGCCATTACCGACAGCCTTCTTACCAGCCCTAACTATGGCTACACCTTC. Protein sequence: CAITDSLLTSPNYGYTF.

In the case of this clone: Other DNA sequences in this sample translate to the same CDR3. This rearrangement joins TRBV6-5 to TRBJ1-3, with D unclear. Trimming pared 7 bases from V and 3 bases from J, leaving 7 bases between. The CDR3 runs 12 residues. Germline values: CDR1 MNHEY, CDR2 SVGAGI. The CDR3: CASTSSGNTIYF. CDR3 sequence (DNA): TGTGCCAGCACCTCAAGTGGAAACACCATATATTTT.

This chain uses TRBV10-3 with TRBJ1-1; no firm D call. V shed 2 bases and J shed 2 bases, with 9 bases lying between them. Germline CDR1 is ENHRY and CDR2 is SYGVKD. This CDR3 contains 14 residues. CDR3 residues: CAISEILGNTEAFF. As DNA, the CDR3 is TGTGCCATCAGTGAGATTCTGGGAAACACTGAAGCTTTCTTT.

As concerns this clone: The sample carries other DNA sequences with the same CDR3. The CDR3, as DNA: TGTGCCAGCAGCTCGGGACTAGCGGGAGTATACAATGAGCAGTTCTTC. It is translated as CASSSGLAGVYNEQFF. The chain is built from TRBV7-2 and TRBJ2-1; 14 positions agree with TRBD2. The CDR3 has 16 amino acids. Germline V gene lookup returns CDR1 SGHTA and CDR2 FQGNSA. V shed 4 bases and J 4 bases; nucleotides not matched to a gene: 3. Together with reference TRBV7-2 and TRBJ2-1, the CDR3 gives the full variable domain: GAGVSQSPSNKVTEKGKDVELRCDPISGHTALYWYRQSLGQGLEFLIYFQGNSAPDKSGLPSDRFSAERTGGSVSTLTIQRTQQEDSAVYLCASSSGLAGVYNEQFFGPGTRLTVL.

Remarks on this clone: Other DNA sequences of this sample code for an identical CDR3. The V and J genes are TRBV18 and TRBJ2-6; TRBD2 is a possible D gene (6 bases). Per germline, CDR1 KGHSH and CDR2 LQKENI. Between the trimmed V and J ends, which lost 2 bases and 2 bases, there was a span of 7 bases. The CDR3 extends over 15 amino acids. Here the CDR3 reads CASSPTGAGANVLTF. CDR3 in DNA: TGTGCCAGCTCACCAACGGGGGCTGGGGCCAACGTCCTGACTTTC.

This clone showed up just once. This chain joins TRBV4-1 and TRBJ2-1; the match to TRBD2 covers 9 bases. This CDR3 has 17 residues. The V segment lost 4 bases and the J segment 0 bases; nucleotides outside the gene matches: 7. CDR1 MGHRA and CDR2 YSYEKL come from the germline V gene. The CDR3 protein is CASSPTDSGSSYNEQFF. CDR3 nucleotide sequence: TGCGCCAGCAGCCCGACCGATAGCGGGAGCTCCTACAATGAGCAGTTCTTC.

The chain combines TRBV27 with TRBJ2-7, with D possibly being TRBD1 (6 bases). CDR3 length: 17 residues. With 5 bases removed from V and 0 bases from J, the gap between germline ends came to 20 bases. The germline V gene has CDR1 MNHEY and CDR2 SMNVEV (reference sequence). The CDR3 reads CASSRSFVGRGSYEQYF. CDR3 coding DNA: TGTGCCAGCAGTCGCTCCTTTGTCGGCAGGGGCTCCTACGAGCAGTACTTC.

CDR3 bases: TGTGCCAGCAGTGAATGGGGACAGTACCAGCCCCAGCATTTT. This encodes CASSEWGQYQPQHF. The chain has TRBV2 and TRBJ1-5, with 7 bases that match TRBD1. This CDR3 has 14 residues. CDR1 is SNHLY and CDR2 is FYNNEI in the germline V gene. Unmatched junction bases numbered 5, after V lost 2 bases and J lost 7 bases.

The V and J genes are TRBV16 and TRBJ1-2; D is unclear. The germline V and J ends were trimmed by 7 bases and 0 bases, with 15 bases remaining between them. The CDR3 is 15 amino acids. From germline, CDR1 is KGHSY and CDR2 FQNENV. This CDR3 reads CASIPPGPANYGYTF. For the CDR3, the DNA is TGTGCCAGCATCCCGCCAGGACCGGCTAACTATGGCTACACCTTC. The entire variable domain, with the rest obtained from reference TRBV16 and TRBJ1-2, is as follows: GEEVAQTPKHLVRGEGQKAKLYCAPIKGHSYVFWYQQVLKNEFKFLISFQNENVFDETGMPKERFSAKCLPNSPCSLEIQATKLEDSAVYFCASIPPGPANYGYTFGSGTRLTVV.

The J gene is TRBJ2-2, the V gene TRBV6-5; D is unresolved. The length of the CDR3 is 15 residues. V gave up 8 bases and J gave up 4 bases, with 17 bases separating them. Germline V CDR1 and CDR2: MNHEY, SVGAGI. The CDR3 nucleotides read TGTGCCAGCGGGGAACCGCTACAGTTCACCGGGGAGCTGTTTTTT. This sequence encodes CASGEPLQFTGELFF.